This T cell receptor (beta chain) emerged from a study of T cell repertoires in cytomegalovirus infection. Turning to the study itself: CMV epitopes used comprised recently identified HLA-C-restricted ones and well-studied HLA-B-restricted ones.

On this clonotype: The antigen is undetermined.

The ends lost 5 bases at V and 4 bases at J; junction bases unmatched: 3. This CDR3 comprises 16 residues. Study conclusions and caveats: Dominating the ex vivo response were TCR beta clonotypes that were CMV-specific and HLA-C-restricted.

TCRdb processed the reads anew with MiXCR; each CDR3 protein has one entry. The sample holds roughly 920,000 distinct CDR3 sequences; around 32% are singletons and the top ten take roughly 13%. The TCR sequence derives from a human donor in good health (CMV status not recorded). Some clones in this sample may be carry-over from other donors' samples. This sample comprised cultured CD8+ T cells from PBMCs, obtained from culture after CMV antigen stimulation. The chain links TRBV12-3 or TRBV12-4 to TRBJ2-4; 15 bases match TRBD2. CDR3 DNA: TGTGCCAGCAGTCCAGGACTAGCGGGGGGGAAAAACATTCAGTACTTC. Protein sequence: CASSPGLAGGKNIQYF.